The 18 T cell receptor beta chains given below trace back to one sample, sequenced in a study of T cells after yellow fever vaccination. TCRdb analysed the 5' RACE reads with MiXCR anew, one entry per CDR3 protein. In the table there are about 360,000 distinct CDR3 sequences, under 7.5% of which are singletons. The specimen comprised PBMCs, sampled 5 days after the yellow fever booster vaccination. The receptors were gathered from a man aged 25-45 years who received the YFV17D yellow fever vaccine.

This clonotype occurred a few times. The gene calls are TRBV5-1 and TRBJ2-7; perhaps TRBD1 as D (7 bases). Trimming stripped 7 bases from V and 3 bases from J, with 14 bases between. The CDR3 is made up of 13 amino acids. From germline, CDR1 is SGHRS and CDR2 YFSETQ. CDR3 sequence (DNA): TGCGCCAGCGCCCCCAGGGGGGACTACGAGCAGTACTTC. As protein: CASAPRGDYEQYF.

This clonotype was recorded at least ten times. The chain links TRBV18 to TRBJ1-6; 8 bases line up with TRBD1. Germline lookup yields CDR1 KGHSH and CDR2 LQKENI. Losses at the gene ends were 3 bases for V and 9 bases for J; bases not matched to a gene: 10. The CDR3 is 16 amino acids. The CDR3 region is CASSPSKTGDPSPLHF. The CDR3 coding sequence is TGTGCCAGCTCACCTTCTAAGACAGGGGACCCTTCACCCCTCCACTTT.

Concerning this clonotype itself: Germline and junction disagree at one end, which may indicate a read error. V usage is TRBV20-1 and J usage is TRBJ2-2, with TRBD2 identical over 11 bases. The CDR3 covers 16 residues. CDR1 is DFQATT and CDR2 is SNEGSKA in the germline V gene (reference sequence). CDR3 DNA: TGCTGTGCTAGCACTAGCGGGAGATCGAACACCGGGGAGCTGTTTTTT. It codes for CCASTSGRSNTGELFF.

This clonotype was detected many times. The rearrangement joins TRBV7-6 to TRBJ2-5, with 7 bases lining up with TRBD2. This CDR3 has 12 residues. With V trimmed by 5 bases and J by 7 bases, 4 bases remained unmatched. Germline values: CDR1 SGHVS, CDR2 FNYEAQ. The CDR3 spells CASSGTTPTQYF. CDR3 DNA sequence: TGTGCCAGCAGCGGGACTACCCCGACCCAGTACTTC.

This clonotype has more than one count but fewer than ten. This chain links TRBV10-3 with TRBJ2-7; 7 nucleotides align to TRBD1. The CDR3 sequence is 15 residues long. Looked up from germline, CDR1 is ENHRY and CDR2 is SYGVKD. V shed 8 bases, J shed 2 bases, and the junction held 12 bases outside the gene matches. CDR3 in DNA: TGTGCCATCTCCAAGGGGGCCGAAACCCCCTACGAGCAGTACTTC. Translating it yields CAISKGAETPYEQYF.

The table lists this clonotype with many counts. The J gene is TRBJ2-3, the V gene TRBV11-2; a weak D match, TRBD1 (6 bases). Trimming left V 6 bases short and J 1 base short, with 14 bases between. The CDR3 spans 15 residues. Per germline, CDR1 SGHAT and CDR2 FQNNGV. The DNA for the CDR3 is TGTGCCAGCAGGTGGCCGGGACACCGCACAGATACGCAGTATTTT. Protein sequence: CASRWPGHRTDTQYF. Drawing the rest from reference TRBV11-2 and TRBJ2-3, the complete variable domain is EAGVAQSPRYKIIEKRQSVAFWCNPISGHATLYWYQQILGQGPKLLIQFQNNGVVDDSQLPKDRFSAERLKGVDSTLKIQPAKLEDSAVYLCASRWPGHRTDTQYFGPGTRLTVL.

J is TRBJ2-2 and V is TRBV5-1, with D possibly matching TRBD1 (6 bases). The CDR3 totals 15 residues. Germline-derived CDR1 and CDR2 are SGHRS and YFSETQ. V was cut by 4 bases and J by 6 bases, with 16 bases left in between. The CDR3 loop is CASSPAPDRSGELFF. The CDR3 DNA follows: TGCGCCAGCAGCCCAGCCCCCGACAGGTCCGGGGAGCTGTTTTTT.

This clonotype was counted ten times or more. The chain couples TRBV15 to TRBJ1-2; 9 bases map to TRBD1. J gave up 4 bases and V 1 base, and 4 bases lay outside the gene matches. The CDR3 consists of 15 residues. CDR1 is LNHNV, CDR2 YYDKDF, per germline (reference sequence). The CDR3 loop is CATSRGDRVSYGYTF. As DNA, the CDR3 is TGTGCCACCAGCAGAGGGGACAGGGTCTCCTATGGCTACACCTTC.

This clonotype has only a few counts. Here the CDR3 DNA reads TGCAGTGCTAAGGTGGGCGGGAGTATCTACGAGCAGTACTTC. Encoded protein: CSAKVGGSIYEQYF. This chain connects TRBV20-1 to TRBJ2-7; 7 bases are shared with TRBD2. The CDR3 spans 14 residues. V lost 4 bases and J lost 3; bases outside the gene matches: 9. The V gene's germline CDR1 is DFQATT and CDR2 SNEGSKA (reference sequence).

In nucleotides, the CDR3 is TGTGCCAGCTGTTTCTTATCACTTGATCCAATGGCGGCCGGGGAGCTGTTTTTT. This gives the protein CASCFLSLDPMAAGELFF. This chain connects TRBV3-1 to TRBJ2-2; unclear D gene. The CDR3 contains 18 residues. Germline values: CDR1 LGHDT, CDR2 YNNKEL (reference sequence). Trimming removed 8 bases at V and 6 bases at J, with 28 bases between.

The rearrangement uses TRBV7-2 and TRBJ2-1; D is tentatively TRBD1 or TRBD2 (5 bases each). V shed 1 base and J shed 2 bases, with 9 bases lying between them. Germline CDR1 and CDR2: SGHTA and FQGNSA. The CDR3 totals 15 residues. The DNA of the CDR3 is TGTGCCAGCAGCTTAGAGCGGACAACCTACAATGAGCAGTTCTTC. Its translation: CASSLERTTYNEQFF. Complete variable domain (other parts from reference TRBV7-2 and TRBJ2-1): GAGVSQSPSNKVTEKGKDVELRCDPISGHTALYWYRQSLGQGLEFLIYFQGNSAPDKSGLPSDRFSAERTGGSVSTLTIQRTQQEDSAVYLCASSLERTTYNEQFFGPGTRLTVL.

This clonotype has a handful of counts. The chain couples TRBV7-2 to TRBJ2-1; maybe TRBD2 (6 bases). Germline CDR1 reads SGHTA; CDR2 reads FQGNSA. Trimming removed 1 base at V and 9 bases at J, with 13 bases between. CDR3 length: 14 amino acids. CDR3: CASSLGGGKVEQFF. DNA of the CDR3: TGTGCCAGCAGCTTAGGAGGCGGGAAGGTTGAGCAGTTCTTC.

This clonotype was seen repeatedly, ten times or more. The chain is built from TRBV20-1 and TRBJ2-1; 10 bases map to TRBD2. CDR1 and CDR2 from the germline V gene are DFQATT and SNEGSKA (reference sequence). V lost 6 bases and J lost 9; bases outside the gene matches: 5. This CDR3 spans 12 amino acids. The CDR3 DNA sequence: TGCAGTGCGCCTAGCGGGAGAGGTGAGCAGTTCTTC. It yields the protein CSAPSGRGEQFF.

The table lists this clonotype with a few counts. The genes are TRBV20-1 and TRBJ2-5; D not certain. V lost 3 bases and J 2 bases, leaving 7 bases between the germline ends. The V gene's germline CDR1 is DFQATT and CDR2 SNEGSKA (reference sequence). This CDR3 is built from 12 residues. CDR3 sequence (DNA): TGCAGTGCTAGCTCACAGCAAGAGACCCAGTACTTC. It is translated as CSASSQQETQYF.

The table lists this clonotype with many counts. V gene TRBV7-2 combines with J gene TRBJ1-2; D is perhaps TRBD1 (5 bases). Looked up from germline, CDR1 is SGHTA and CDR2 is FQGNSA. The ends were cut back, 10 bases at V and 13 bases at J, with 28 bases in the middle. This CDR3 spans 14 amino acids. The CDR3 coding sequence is TGTGCCACCGCGTATGCACCCGGGGCGGAGGTCTCCACCTTC. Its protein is CATAYAPGAEVSTF.

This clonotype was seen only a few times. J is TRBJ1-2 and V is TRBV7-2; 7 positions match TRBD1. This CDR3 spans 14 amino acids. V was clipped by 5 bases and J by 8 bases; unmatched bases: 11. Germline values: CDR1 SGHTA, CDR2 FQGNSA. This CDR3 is CASSPRQGRGGYTF. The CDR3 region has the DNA TGTGCCAGCAGCCCGCGACAGGGCCGCGGGGGCTACACCTTC.

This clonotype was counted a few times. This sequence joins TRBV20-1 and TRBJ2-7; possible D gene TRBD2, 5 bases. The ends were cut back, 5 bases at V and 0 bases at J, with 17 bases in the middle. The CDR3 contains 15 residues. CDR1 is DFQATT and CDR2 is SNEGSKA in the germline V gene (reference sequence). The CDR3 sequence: CSAAGRATSSYEQYF. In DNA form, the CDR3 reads TGCAGTGCTGCGGGTCGGGCTACTAGCTCCTACGAGCAGTACTTC.

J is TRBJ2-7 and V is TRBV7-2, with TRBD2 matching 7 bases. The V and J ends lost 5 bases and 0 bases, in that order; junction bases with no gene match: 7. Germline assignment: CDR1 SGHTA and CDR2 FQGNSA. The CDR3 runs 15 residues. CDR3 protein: CASSTRSGASYEQYF. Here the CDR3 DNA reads TGTGCCAGCAGCACCCGCAGCGGGGCCTCCTACGAGCAGTACTTC.